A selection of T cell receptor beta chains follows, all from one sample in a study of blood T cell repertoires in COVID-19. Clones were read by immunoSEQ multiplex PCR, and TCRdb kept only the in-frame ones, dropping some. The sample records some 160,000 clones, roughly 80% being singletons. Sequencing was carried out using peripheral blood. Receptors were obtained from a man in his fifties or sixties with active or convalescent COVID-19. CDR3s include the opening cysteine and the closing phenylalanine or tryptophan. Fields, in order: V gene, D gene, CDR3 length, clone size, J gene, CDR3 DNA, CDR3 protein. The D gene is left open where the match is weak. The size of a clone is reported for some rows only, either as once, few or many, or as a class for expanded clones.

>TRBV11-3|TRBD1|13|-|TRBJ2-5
TGTGCCAGCAGCCCGGGACAGAGAGAGACCCAGTACTTC
CASSPGQRETQYF
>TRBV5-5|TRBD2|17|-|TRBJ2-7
TGTGCCAGCAGCTTCCGACTAGCGGGTGTCAGCTCCTACGAGCAGTACTTC
CASSFRLAGVSSYEQYF
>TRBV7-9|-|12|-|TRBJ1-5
TGTGCCAGCAGCCTCAGCAATCAGCCCCAGCATTTT
CASSLSNQPQHF
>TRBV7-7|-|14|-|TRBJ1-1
TGTGCTAGCAGCCCCGTACGGGGGGACACTGAAGCTTTCTTT
CASSPVRGDTEAFF
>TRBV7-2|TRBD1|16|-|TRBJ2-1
TGTGCCAGCAGCTTAGGGGACAGGGTCTCGTACAATGAGCAGTTCTTC
CASSLGDRVSYNEQFF
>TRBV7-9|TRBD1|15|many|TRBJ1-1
TGTGCCAGCAGCGGACGACAGGGAATGAACACTGAAGCTTTCTTT
CASSGRQGMNTEAFF
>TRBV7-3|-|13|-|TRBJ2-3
TGTGCCAGCAGCGGTCCCGGGACTGATACGCAGTATTTT
CASSGPGTDTQYF
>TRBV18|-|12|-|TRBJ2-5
TGTGCCAGCTCTCTCAGGGATGAGACCCAGTACTTC
CASSLRDETQYF
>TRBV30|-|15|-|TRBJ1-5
TGTGCCTGGAGTCCCACCCCCAGGGTCACTCAGCCCCAGCATTTT
CAWSPTPRVTQPQHF
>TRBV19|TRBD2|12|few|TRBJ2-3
TGTGCCAGTAGCACTAGCGCAGATACGCAGTATTTT
CASSTSADTQYF
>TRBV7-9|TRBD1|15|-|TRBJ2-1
TGTGCCAGCAGCTTAGCCGGGACAGGGTCTAATGAGCAGTTCTTC
CASSLAGTGSNEQFF
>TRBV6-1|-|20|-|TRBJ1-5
TGTGCCAGCAGTGAAAACTTAGGGACTTTAGGGCGTCGTAGCAATCAGCCCCAGCATTTT
CASSENLGTLGRRSNQPQHF
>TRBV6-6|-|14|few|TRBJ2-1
TGTGCCAGCAGTTTATCGATGTCTACGGGTGAGCAGTTCTTC
CASSLSMSTGEQFF
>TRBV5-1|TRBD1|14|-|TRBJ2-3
TGCGCCAGCAGCTTGGCAGGGGGCTCAGATACGCAGTATTTT
CASSLAGGSDTQYF
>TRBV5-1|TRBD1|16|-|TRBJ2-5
TGCGCCAGCAGCTTGGTTTGGGACAGGGGCCAAGAGACCCAGTACTTC
CASSLVWDRGQETQYF
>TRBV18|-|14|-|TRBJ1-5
TGTGCCAGCTACCCGGGAGGGGACCATCAGCCCCAGCATTTT
CASYPGGDHQPQHF
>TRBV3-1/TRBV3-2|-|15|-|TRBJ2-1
TGTGCCAGCAGCCATCGACTAGTGAACTACAATGAGCAGTTCTTC
CASSHRLVNYNEQFF
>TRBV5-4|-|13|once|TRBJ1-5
TGTGCCAGCAGCGAAGGACGGGGGCAGCCCCAGCATTTT
CASSEGRGQPQHF
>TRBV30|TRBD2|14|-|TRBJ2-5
TGTGCCTGGAGTGTCAGCGGGAGACGCGGGACCCAGTACTTC
CAWSVSGRRGTQYF
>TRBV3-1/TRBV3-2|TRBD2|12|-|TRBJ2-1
TGTGCCAGCAGCCTGACTAGCGGTCCCGAGTTCTTC
CASSLTSGPEFF
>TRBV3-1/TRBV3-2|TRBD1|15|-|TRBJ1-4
TGTGCCAGCAGCCCCCGGGGACAGCATAATGAAAAACTGTTTTTT
CASSPRGQHNEKLFF
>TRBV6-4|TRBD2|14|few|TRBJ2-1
TGTGCCAGCAGTCAGAGCGGGAGGTACAATGAGCAGTTCTTC
CASSQSGRYNEQFF
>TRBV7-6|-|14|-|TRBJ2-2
TGTGCCAGCAGCTTACTAGGGGACACCGGGGAGCTGTTTTTT
CASSLLGDTGELFF
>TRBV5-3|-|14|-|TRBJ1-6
TGTGCCAGATACTTCCGGGGATATAATTCACCCCTCCACTTT
CARYFRGYNSPLHF